The subject of this entry is one TCR beta chain. Its antigen remains unknown. The method was immunoSEQ multiplex PCR; TCRdb's version includes in-frame clones alone and lacks a portion of them. The repertoire consists of some 100,000 clones, with around 90% occurring once and the leading ten covering 9.5% to 15%. The sample comes from a study of T cell responses to AZD1222 COVID-19 vaccine. Study conclusions and caveats: Recipients of two AZD1222 doses showed rising Spike-specific TCR breadth and depth. Clonal diversity was possibly underestimated; the donors were predominantly white British and more often female.

This CDR3 region has 14 residues. The germline CDR1 and CDR2 sequences are SNHLY and FYNNEI. V was shortened by 3 bases and J by 1 base, with 9 bases between the two germline ends. This sequence was found in an adult in good health. The chain recombines TRBV2 with TRBJ1-1; D may be TRBD1 (6 bases). The sequencing used peripheral blood, collected on day 0 of MenACWY control vaccination. The chain's CDR3 is CASSDGGGNTEAFF. The CDR3 DNA reads TGTGCCAGCAGTGACGGAGGGGGGAACACTGAAGCTTTCTTT.